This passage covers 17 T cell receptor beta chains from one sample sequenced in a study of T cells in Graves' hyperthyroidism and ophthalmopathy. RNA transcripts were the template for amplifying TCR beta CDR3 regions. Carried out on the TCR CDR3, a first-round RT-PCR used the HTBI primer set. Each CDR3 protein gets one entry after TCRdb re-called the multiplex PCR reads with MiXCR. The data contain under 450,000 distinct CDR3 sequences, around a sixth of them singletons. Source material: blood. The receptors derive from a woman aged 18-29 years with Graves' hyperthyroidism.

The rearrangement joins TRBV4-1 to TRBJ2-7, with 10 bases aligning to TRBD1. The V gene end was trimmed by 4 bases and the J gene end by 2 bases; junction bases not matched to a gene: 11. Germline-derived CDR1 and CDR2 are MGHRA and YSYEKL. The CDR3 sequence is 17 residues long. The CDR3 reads CASSPRQGAHAPYEQYF. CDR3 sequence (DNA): TGCGCCAGCAGCCCACGACAGGGGGCGCACGCTCCCTACGAGCAGTACTTC.

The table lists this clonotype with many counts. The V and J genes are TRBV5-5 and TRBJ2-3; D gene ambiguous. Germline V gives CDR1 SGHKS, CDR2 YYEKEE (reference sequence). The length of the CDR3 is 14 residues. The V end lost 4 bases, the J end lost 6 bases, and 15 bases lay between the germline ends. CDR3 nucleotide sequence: TGTGCCAGCAGCGGCCCAGGTCCTAGGGATACGCAGTATTTT. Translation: CASSGPGPRDTQYF.

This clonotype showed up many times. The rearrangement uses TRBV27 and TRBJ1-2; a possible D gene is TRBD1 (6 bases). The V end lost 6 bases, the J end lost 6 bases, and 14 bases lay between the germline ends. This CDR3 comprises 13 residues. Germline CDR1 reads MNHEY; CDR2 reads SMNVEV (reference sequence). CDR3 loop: CASRIGGGDGYTF. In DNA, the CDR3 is TGTGCCAGCAGGATTGGGGGGGGCGATGGCTACACCTTC.

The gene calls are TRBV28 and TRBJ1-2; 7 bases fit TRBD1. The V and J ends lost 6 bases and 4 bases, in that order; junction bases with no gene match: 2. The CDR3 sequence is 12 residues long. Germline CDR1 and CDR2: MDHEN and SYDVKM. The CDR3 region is CASRRTGYGYTF. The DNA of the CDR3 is TGTGCCAGCAGGAGGACAGGCTATGGCTACACCTTC.

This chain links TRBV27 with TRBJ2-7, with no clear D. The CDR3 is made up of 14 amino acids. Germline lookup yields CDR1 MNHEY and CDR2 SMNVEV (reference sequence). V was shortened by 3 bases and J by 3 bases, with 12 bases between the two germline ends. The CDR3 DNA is TGTGCCAGCAGTTTGCGGCAGTCTCACTACGAGCAGTACTTC. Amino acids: CASSLRQSHYEQYF.

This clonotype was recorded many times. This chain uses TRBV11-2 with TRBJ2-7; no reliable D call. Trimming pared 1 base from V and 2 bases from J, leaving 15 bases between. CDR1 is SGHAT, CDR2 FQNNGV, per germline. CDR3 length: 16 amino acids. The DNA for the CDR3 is TGTGCCAGCAGCTTAGTCCGGCACCAACCCACCTACGAGCAGTACTTC. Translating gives CASSLVRHQPTYEQYF. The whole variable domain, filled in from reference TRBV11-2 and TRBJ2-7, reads EAGVAQSPRYKIIEKRQSVAFWCNPISGHATLYWYQQILGQGPKLLIQFQNNGVVDDSQLPKDRFSAERLKGVDSTLKIQPAKLEDSAVYLCASSLVRHQPTYEQYFGPGTRLTVT.

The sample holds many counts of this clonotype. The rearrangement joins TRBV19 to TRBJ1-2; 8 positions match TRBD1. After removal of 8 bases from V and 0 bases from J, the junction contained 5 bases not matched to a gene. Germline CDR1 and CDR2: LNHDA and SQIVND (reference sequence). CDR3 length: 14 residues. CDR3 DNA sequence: TGTGCCAGTCAGACAGGGGCCACTAACTATGGCTACACCTTC. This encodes CASQTGATNYGYTF. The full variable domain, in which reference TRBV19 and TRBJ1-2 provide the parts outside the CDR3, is DGGITQSPKYLFRKEGQNVTLSCEQNLNHDAMYWYRQDPGQGLRLIYYSQIVNDFQKGDIAEGYSVSREKKESFPLTVTSAQKNPTAFYLCASQTGATNYGYTFGSGTRLTVV.

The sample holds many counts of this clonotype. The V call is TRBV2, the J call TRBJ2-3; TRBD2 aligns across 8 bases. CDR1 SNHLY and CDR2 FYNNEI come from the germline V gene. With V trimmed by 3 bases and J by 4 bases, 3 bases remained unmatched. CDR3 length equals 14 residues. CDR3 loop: CASSDGLAADTQYF. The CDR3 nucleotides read TGTGCCAGCAGTGACGGACTAGCAGCAGATACGCAGTATTTT.

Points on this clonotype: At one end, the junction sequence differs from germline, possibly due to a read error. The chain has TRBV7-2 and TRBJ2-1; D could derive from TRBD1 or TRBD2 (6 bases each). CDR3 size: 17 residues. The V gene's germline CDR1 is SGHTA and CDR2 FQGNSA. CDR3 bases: TGTGCCAGCAGCTTAGTAGGAGGGGGGAGCTCCTACAGTGAGCAGTTCTTC. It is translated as CASSLVGGGSSYSEQFF. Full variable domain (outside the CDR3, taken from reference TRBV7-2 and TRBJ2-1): GAGVSQSPSNKVTEKGKDVELRCDPISGHTALYWYRQSLGQGLEFLIYFQGNSAPDKSGLPSDRFSAERTGGSVSTLTIQRTQQEDSAVYLCASSLVGGGSSYSEQFFGPGTRLTVL.

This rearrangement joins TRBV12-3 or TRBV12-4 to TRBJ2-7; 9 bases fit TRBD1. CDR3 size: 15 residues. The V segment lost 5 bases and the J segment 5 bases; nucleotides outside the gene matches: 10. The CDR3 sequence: CASSDPGQGSHEQYF. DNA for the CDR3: TGTGCCAGCAGTGACCCGGGACAGGGTAGCCACGAGCAGTACTTC.

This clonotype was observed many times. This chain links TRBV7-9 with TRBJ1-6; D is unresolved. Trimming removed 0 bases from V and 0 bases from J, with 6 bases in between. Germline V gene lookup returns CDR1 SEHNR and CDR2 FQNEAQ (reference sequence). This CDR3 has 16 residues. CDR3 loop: CASSLARSSYNSPLHF. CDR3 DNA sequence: TGTGCCAGCAGCTTAGCCCGGAGCTCCTATAATTCACCCCTCCACTTT. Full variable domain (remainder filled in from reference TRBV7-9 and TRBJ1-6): DTGVSQNPRHKITKRGQNVTFRCDPISEHNRLYWYRQTLGQGPEFLTYFQNEAQLEKSRLLSDRFSAERPKGSFSTLEIQRTEQGDSAMYLCASSLARSSYNSPLHFGNGTRLTVT.

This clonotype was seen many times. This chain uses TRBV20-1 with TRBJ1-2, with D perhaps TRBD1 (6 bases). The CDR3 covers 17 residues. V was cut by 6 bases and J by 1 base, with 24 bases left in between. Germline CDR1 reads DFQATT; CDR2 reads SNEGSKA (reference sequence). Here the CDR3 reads CSARTSPTAGVNYGYTF. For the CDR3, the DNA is TGCAGTGCCCGGACCAGCCCAACTGCAGGGGTTAACTATGGCTACACCTTC.

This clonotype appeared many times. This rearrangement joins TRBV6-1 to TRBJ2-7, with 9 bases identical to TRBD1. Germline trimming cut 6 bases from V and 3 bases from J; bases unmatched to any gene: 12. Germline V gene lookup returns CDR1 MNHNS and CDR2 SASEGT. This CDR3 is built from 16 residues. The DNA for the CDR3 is TGTGCCAGCAGGGCAATTCCGGACAGGGGATTCTACGAGCAGTACTTC. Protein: CASRAIPDRGFYEQYF.

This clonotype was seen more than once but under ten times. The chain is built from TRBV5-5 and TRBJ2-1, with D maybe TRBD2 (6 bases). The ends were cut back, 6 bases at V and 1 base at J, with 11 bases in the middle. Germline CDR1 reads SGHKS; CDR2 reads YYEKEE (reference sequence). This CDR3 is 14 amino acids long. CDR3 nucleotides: TGTGCCAGCACTTCCGGGACTTCCTACAATGAGCAGTTCTTC. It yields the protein CASTSGTSYNEQFF.

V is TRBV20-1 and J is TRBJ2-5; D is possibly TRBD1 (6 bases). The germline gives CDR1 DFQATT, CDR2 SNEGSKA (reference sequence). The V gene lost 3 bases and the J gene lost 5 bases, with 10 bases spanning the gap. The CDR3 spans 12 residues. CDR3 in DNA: TGCAGTGCTAGGGGACATGGGGAGACCCAGTACTTC. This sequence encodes CSARGHGETQYF.

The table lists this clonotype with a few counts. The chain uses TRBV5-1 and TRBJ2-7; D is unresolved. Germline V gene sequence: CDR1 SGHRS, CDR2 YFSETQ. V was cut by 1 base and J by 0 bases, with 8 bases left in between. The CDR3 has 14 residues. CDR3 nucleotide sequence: TGCGCCAGCAGCTTGACCCCTAGCTCCTACGAGCAGTACTTC. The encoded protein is CASSLTPSSYEQYF.

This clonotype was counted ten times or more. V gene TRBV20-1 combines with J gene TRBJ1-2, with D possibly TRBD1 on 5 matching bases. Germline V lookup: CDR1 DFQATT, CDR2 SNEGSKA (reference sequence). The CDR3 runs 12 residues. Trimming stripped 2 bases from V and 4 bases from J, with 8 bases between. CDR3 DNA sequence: TGCAGTGCTAGACGTCAGGGCTATGGCTACACCTTC. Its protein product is CSARRQGYGYTF.